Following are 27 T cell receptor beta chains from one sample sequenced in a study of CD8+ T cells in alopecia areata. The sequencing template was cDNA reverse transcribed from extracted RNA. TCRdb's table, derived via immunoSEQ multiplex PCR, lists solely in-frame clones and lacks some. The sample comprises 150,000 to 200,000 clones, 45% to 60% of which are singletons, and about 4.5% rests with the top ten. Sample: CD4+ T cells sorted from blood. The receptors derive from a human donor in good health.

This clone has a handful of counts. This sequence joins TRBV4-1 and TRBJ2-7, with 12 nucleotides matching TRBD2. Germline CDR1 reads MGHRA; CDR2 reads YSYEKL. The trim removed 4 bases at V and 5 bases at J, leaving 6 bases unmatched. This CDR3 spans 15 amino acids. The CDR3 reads CASSRLAGGPHEQYF. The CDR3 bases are TGCGCCAGCAGCCGCCTAGCGGGAGGGCCGCACGAGCAGTACTTC.

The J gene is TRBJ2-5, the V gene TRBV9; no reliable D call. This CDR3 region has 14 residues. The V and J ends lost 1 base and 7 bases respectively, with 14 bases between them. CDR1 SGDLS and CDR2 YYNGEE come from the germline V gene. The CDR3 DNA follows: TGTGCCAGCAGCGTAACCGATAGCATGGGGACCCAGTACTTC. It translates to CASSVTDSMGTQYF.

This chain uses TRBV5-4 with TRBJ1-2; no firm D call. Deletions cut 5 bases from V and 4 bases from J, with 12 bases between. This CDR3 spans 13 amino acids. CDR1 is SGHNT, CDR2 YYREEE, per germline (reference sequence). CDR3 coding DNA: TGTGCCAGCAGATCGACCGACCTCTATGGCTACACCTTC. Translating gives CASRSTDLYGYTF.

CDR3 coding DNA: TGTGCCACAGGCAGGTGGGCAGTAGCGGGAGGGAATGAGCAGTTCTTC. As protein: CATGRWAVAGGNEQFF. The chain links TRBV27 to TRBJ2-1, with TRBD2 identical over 11 bases. Germline assignment: CDR1 MNHEY and CDR2 SMNVEV (reference sequence). There are 16 residues in the CDR3. J was trimmed by 7 bases and V by 10 bases; bases with no gene match: 15.

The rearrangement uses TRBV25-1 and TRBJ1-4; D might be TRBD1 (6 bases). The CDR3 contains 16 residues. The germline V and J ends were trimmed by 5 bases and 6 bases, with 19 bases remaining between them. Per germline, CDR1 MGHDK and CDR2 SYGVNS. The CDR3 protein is CASSPRGGASYEKLFF. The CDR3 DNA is TGTGCCAGCAGTCCCAGGGGTGGGGCATCATATGAAAAACTGTTTTTT.

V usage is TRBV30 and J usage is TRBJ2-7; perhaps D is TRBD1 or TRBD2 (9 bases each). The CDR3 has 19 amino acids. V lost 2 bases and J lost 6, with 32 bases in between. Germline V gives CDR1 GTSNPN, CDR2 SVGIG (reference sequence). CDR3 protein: CAWSPGQGTFGGRAREQYF. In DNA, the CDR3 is TGTGCCTGGAGTCCCGGACAGGGGACCTTCGGCGGGAGGGCCCGCGAGCAGTACTTC.

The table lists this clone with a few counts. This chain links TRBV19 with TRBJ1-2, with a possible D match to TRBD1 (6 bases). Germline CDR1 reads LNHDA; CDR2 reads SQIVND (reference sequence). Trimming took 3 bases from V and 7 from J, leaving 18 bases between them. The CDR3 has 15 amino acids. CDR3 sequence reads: CASSIPFTGTSGYTF. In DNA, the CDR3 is TGTGCCAGTAGTATTCCCTTTACAGGGACGAGTGGCTACACCTTC. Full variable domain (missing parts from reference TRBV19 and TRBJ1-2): DGGITQSPKYLFRKEGQNVTLSCEQNLNHDAMYWYRQDPGQGLRLIYYSQIVNDFQKGDIAEGYSVSREKKESFPLTVTSAQKNPTAFYLCASSIPFTGTSGYTFGSGTRLTVV.

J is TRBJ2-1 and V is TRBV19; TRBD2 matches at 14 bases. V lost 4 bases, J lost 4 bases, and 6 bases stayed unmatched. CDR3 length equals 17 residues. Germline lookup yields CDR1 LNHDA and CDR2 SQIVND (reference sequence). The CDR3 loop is CASSSLGLAGGYNEQFF. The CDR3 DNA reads TGTGCCAGTAGTAGCCTAGGACTAGCGGGAGGTTACAATGAGCAGTTCTTC.

This CDR3 reads CASSLGGSFYGYTF. The CDR3 DNA sequence: TGCGCCAGCAGCTTGGGGGGCAGTTTCTATGGCTACACCTTC. V is TRBV5-1 and J is TRBJ1-2, with a tentative D call TRBD1 (5 bases). V lost 0 bases, J lost 4 bases, and 10 bases lay in between. Germline assignment: CDR1 SGHRS and CDR2 YFSETQ. The CDR3 length is 14 residues. The full variable domain, with the rest looked up from reference TRBV5-1 and TRBJ1-2, is KAGVTQTPRYLIKTRGQQVTLSCSPISGHRSVSWYQQTPGQGLQFLFEYFSETQRNKGNFPGRFSGRQFSNSRSEMNVSTLELGDSALYLCASSLGGSFYGYTFGSGTRLTVV.

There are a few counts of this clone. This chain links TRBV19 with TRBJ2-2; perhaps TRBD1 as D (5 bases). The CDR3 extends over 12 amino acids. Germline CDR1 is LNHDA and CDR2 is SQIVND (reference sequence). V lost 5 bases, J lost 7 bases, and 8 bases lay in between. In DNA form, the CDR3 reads TGTGCCAGTAGTCAGGGATTCGGGGAGCTGTTTTTT. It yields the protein CASSQGFGELFF.

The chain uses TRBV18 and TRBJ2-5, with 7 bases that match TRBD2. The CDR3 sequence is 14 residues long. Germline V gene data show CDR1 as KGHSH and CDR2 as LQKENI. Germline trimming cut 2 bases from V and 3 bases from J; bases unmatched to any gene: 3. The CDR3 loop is CASSPRSGKETQYF. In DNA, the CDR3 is TGTGCCAGCTCACCAAGAAGCGGGAAAGAGACCCAGTACTTC.

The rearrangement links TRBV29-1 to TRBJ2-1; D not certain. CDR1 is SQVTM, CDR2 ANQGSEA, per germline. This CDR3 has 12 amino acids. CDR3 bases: TGCAGAGTGGAACGGGCCTACAATGAGCAGTTCTTC. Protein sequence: CRVERAYNEQFF.

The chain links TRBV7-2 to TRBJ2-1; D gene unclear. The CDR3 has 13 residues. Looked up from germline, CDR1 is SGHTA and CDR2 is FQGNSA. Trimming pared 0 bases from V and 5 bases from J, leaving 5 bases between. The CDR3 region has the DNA TGTGCCAGCAGCTTAGCCCGCCACAATGAGCAGTTCTTC. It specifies CASSLARHNEQFF.

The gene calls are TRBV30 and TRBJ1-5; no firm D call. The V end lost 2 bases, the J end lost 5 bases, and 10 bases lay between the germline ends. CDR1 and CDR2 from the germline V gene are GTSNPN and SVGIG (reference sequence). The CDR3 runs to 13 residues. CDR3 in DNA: TGTGCCTGGAGTCGGGAGGAGGATCAGCCCCAGCATTTT. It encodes CAWSREEDQPQHF.

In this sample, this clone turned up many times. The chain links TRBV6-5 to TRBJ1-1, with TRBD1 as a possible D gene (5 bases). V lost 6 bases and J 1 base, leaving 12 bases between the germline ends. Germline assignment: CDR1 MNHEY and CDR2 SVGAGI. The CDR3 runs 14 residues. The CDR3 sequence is CASRLHTGNTEAFF. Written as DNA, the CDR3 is TGTGCCAGCAGACTCCATACAGGGAACACTGAAGCTTTCTTT.

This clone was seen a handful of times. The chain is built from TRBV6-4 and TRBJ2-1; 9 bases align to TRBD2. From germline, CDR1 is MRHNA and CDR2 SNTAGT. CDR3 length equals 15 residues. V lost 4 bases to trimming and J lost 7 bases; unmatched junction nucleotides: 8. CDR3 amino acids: CASSAGAGGPNEQFF. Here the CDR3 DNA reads TGTGCCAGCAGTGCAGGGGCGGGAGGGCCAAATGAGCAGTTCTTC.

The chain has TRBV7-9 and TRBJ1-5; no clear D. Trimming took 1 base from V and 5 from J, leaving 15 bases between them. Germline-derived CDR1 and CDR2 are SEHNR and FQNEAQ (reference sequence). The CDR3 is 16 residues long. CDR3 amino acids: CASSLETVPRDQPQHF. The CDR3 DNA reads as TGTGCCAGCAGCTTAGAAACAGTGCCCCGGGATCAGCCCCAGCATTTT.

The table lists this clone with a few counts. The CDR3 loop is CASSKSGSSSYEQYF. In DNA form, the CDR3 reads TGTGCCAGCAGTAAGAGCGGGAGCAGCTCCTACGAGCAGTACTTC. The chain couples TRBV2 to TRBJ2-7; TRBD2 agrees at 8 bases. With V trimmed by 5 bases and J by 0 bases, 6 bases remained unmatched. In germline, CDR1 is SNHLY, CDR2 FYNNEI. CDR3 length equals 15 residues.

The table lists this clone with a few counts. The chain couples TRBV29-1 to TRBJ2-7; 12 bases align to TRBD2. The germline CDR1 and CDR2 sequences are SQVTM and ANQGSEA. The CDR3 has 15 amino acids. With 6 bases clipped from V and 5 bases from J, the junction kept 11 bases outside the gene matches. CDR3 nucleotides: TGCAGCGTCAGGACTAGCGGGATTGTTATCCACGAGCAGTACTTC. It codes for CSVRTSGIVIHEQYF.

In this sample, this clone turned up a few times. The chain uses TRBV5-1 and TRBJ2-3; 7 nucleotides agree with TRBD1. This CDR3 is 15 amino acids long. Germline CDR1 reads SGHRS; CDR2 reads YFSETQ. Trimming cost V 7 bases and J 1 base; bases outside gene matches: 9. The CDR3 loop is CASAIGGTGTDTQYF. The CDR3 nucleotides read TGCGCCAGCGCCATCGGTGGGACAGGCACAGATACGCAGTATTTT.

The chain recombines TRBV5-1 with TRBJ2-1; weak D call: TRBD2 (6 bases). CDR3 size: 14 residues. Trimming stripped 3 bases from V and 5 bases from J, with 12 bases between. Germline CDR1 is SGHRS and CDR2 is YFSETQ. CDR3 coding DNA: TGCGCCAGCAGCTCAATCAGCGGGCACAATGAGCAGTTCTTC. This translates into CASSSISGHNEQFF.

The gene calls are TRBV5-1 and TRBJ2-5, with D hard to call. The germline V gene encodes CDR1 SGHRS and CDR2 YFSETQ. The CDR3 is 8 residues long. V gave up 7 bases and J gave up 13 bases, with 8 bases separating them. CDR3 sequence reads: CASEDRYF. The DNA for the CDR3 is TGCGCCAGCGAAGACCGGTACTTC. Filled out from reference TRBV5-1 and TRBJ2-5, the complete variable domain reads KAGVTQTPRYLIKTRGQQVTLSCSPISGHRSVSWYQQTPGQGLQFLFEYFSETQRNKGNFPGRFSGRQFSNSRSEMNVSTLELGDSALYLCASEDRYFGPGTRLLVL.

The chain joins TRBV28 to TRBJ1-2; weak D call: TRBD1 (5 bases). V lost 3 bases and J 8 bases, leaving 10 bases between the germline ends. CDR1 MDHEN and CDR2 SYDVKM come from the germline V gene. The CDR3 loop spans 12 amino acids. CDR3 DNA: TGTGCCAGCAGTTTGGGGGTTGTGGGCTACACCTTC. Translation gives CASSLGVVGYTF.

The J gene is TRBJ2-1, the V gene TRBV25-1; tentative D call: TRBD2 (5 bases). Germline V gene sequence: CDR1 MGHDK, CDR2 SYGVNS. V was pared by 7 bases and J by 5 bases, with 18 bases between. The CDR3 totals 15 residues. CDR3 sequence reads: CASIRGSRPNNEQFF. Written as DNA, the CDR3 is TGTGCCAGCATTCGGGGTTCAAGACCGAACAATGAGCAGTTCTTC.

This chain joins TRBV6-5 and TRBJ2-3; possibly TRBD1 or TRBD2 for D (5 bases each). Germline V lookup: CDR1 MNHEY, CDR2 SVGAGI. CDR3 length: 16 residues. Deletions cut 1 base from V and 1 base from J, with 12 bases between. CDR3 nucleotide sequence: TGTGCCAGCAGTTACTATGGGACCACTCGCACAGATACGCAGTATTTT. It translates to CASSYYGTTRTDTQYF.

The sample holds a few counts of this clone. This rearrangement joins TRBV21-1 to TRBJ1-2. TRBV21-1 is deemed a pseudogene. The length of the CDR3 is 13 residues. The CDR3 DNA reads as TGTGCCACTAAGGAAGTGCCTAACTATGGCTACACCTTC. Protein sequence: CATKEVPNYGYTF.

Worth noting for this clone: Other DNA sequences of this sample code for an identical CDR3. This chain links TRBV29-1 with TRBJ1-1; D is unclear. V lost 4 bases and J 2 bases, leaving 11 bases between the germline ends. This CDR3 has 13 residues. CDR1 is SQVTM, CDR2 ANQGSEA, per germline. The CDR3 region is CSVAGRLNTEAFF. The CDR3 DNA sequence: TGCAGCGTTGCTGGCAGATTAAACACTGAAGCTTTCTTT.